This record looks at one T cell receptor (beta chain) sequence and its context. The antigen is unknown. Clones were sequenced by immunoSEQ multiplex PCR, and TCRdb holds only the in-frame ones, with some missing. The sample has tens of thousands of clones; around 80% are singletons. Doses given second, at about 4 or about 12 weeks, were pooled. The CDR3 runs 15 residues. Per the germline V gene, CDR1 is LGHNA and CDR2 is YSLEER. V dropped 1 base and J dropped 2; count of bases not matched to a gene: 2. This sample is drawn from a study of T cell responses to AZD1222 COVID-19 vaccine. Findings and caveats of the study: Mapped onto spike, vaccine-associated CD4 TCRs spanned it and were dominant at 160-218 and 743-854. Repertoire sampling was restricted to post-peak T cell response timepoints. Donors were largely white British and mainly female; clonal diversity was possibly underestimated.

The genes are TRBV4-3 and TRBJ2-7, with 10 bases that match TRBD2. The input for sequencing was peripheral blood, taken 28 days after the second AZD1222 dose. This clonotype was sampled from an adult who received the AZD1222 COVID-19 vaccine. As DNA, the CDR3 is TGCGCCAGCAGCCAAGCTAGCGGGGGTCCCTACGAGCAGTACTTC. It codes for CASSQASGGPYEQYF.